Included here is one T cell receptor beta chain sequence, with context. Its antigen is undetermined. The authors produced TCR alpha and TCR beta cDNA libraries with sample barcodes and UMIs by 5'RACE using constant-segment primers. TCRdb used MiXCR to reprocess the 5' RACE reads, holding one entry per CDR3 protein. The sample yields roughly 580,000 distinct CDR3 sequences, roughly 17% seen once. This record belongs to a study of T-cell memory formation after mild COVID-19. Study outcomes and limitations: A balance of CD4 and CD8 characterized clones contracting day 15 to 85, whereas later expanders leaned CD4+.

J lost 1 base, V lost 6 bases, and 2 bases had no gene match. CDR3 length: 13 amino acids. CDR1 is SGHRS, CDR2 YFSETQ, per germline. Sequences were obtained from PBMCs or a T cell subset sorted from them (not recorded which). The chain has TRBV5-1 and TRBJ1-1, with TRBD1 matching 8 bases. This receptor was identified in an adult woman who had mild COVID-19 (a few samples of this study predate the infection). Cell type and time point are not known. DNA for the CDR3: TGCGCCAGCAACAGGGGGAGGAACACTGAAGCTTTCTTT. This codes for CASNRGRNTEAFF. Combining the CDR3 with reference TRBV5-1 and TRBJ1-1 gives the whole variable domain KAGVTQTPRYLIKTRGQQVTLSCSPISGHRSVSWYQQTPGQGLQFLFEYFSETQRNKGNFPGRFSGRQFSNSRSEMNVSTLELGDSALYLCASNRGRNTEAFFGQGTRLTVV.